This T cell receptor (beta chain) was identified in a study of blood T cell repertoires in COVID-19. Across the study: The study drew acute and convalescent COVID-19 samples from the United States, Italy and Spain.

Data came from immunoSEQ multiplex PCR; TCRdb stores just in-frame clones and leaves some out. The table records approximately 190,000 clones, roughly 88% of them present only once. Sequencing input: peripheral blood. The sequence was obtained from a middle-aged woman who had recovered from COVID-19.

The CDR3 loop is CASSQDTGPYNEQFF. The CDR3 DNA reads TGTGCCAGCAGCCAAGATACAGGTCCATACAATGAGCAGTTCTTC. The genes are TRBV3-1 (or the pseudogene TRBV3-2) and TRBJ2-1, with D tentatively TRBD1 (5 bases). The CDR3 sequence is 15 residues long. The V and J ends lost 0 bases and 4 bases respectively, with 10 bases between them. Germline CDR1 reads LGHDT; CDR2 reads YNNKEL (reference sequence).